Reported below is one T cell receptor beta chain. The entirety of the isolated RNA underwent reverse transcription, so expressed TCRB transcripts were sequenced. Data came from immunoSEQ multiplex PCR; TCRdb stores just in-frame clones and leaves some out. The table has some 44,000 clones, 50% seen once. This sample stems from a study of beta chain features in type 1 diabetes. Sequencing input: stem cell memory CD4+ T cells from blood. This receptor was taken from a woman younger than 45 in good health.

CDR3 amino acids: CASNGGRRGDTQYF. In nucleotides, the CDR3 is TGTGCCAGCAATGGCGGGAGGAGGGGAGATACGCAGTATTTT. The chain recombines TRBV6-5 with TRBJ2-3; TRBD2 matches at 8 bases. Germline V lookup: CDR1 MNHEY, CDR2 SVGAGI. Trimming at V came to 7 bases and at J to 5 bases, leaving 8 bases not matched to a gene. This CDR3 has 14 amino acids.